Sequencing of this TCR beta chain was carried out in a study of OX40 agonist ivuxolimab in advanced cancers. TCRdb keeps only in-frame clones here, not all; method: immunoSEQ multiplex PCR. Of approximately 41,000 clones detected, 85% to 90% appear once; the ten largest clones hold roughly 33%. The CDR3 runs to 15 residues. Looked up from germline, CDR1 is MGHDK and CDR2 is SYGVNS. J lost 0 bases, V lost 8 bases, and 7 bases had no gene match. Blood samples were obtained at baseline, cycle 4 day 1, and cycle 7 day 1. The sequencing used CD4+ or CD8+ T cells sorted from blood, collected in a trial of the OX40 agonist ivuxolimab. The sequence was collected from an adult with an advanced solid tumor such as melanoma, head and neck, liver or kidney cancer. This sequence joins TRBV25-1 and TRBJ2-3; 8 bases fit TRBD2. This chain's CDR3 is CASARLASSTDTQYF. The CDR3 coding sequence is TGTGCCAGCGCAAGACTAGCGTCTAGCACAGATACGCAGTATTTT.